This T cell receptor beta chain was obtained from a study of cytomegalovirus exposure and HLA in healthy donors. 13 Jbeta primers and 60 Vbeta primers were used for the PCR. Only in-frame clones appear in the TCRdb table, and some are missing; sequencing was by immunoSEQ multiplex PCR. The sample lists hundreds of thousands of clones; approximately 80% were seen once. Broader study findings: Sequencing had likely introduced a cluster of highly shared sequence variants as an artifact.

A word on this clone: Antigen unknown. One end of the junction fails to match germline, which may point to a read error.

The CDR3 length is 17 residues. Germline values: CDR1 LNHDA, CDR2 SQIVND (reference sequence). As for the donors, each was a healthy bone marrow donor. The sample taken for sequencing was PBMCs. This chain uses TRBV19 with TRBJ2-2; 7 bases fit TRBD2. This receptor was identified in a boy younger than 10 in good health and CMV-seronegative. The CDR3 is CASSPLVLARNTGELFF. CDR3 DNA sequence: TGTGCGAGTAGCCCTCTCGTACTAGCGCGGAACACCGGGGAGCTGTTTTTT.